These 25 T cell receptor beta chains were all obtained from the same sample, sequenced in a study of identical twins. TCRdb recomputed calls from the 5' RACE reads with MiXCR, one row per CDR3 protein. The repertoire consists of roughly 200,000 distinct CDR3 sequences, with under 10% occurring once and the leading ten covering 1.9%. These records were also assigned to another study, of yellow fever vaccine responses in identical twins.

Source material: memory (CD45RO+) T cells sorted from blood. The receptors were gathered from a young woman in good health.

Ten or more counts support this clonotype. The V call is TRBV12-3 or TRBV12-4, the J call TRBJ1-5, with D hard to call. Trimming cost V 9 bases and J 5 bases, with 17 bases left between them. This CDR3 has 14 amino acids. DNA of the CDR3: TGTGCCAGTAGCGCGCGGGCCCCCTATCAGCCCCAGCATTTT. Amino acids: CASSARAPYQPQHF.

The chain combines TRBV2 with TRBJ1-2; D gene ambiguous. V gave up 9 bases and J gave up 2 bases, with 19 bases separating them. The length of the CDR3 is 15 residues. Germline V lookup: CDR1 SNHLY, CDR2 FYNNEI. This chain's CDR3 is CARSNYEPLNYGYTF. The CDR3 DNA reads as TGTGCCAGAAGTAATTATGAACCACTAAACTATGGCTACACCTTC.

This clonotype has a count of ten or more. The chain couples TRBV5-1 to TRBJ2-7; TRBD1 matches at 9 bases. Germline CDR1 and CDR2: SGHRS and YFSETQ. The V and J ends lost 4 bases and 3 bases, in that order; junction bases with no gene match: 8. The CDR3 contains 15 residues. The CDR3 sequence: CASSPLTGQGYEQYF. Written as DNA, the CDR3 is TGCGCCAGCAGCCCCTTGACGGGACAGGGCTACGAGCAGTACTTC.

Many counts were recorded for this clonotype. The gene calls are TRBV5-6 and TRBJ1-4; tentative D call: TRBD1 (5 bases). Trimming cost V 2 bases and J 0 bases, with 8 bases left between them. CDR1 and CDR2 (germline): SGHDT, YYEEEE. The CDR3 sequence is 15 residues long. The CDR3 protein is CASSLEGPTNEKLFF. The CDR3 DNA is TGTGCCAGCAGCTTAGAGGGACCAACTAATGAAAAACTGTTTTTT.

This clonotype was observed many times. The V call is TRBV4-2, the J call TRBJ2-2; 13 bases align to TRBD2. CDR3 length: 17 amino acids. V lost 6 bases and J lost 0; bases outside the gene matches: 4. From germline, CDR1 is LGHNA and CDR2 YNFKEQ. The CDR3 DNA sequence: TGTGCCAGCAGACGGGGGACTAGCGGGGCGAACACCGGGGAGCTGTTTTTT. It codes for CASRRGTSGANTGELFF.

This rearrangement joins TRBV6-1 to TRBJ1-4; a possible D gene is TRBD1 (6 bases). The CDR3 is made up of 15 amino acids. Germline V gene lookup returns CDR1 MNHNS and CDR2 SASEGT. V was clipped by 6 bases and J by 6 bases, with 17 bases between them. CDR3 bases: TGTGCCAGCAGGTCCTTGCGGGGGCAGGATGAAAAACTGTTTTTT. This translates into CASRSLRGQDEKLFF.

This clonotype was seen at least ten times. V usage is TRBV6-2 or TRBV6-3 and J usage is TRBJ2-1, with a possible D match to TRBD1 (6 bases). This CDR3 has 17 amino acids. CDR1 and CDR2 from the germline V gene are MNHEY and SVGEGT. V was trimmed by 3 bases and J by 0 bases, leaving 15 bases between them. CDR3 sequence: CASSYGGWVSSYNEQFF. DNA for the CDR3: TGTGCCAGCAGTTATGGGGGCTGGGTAAGCTCCTACAATGAGCAGTTCTTC.

In its sample, this clonotype was seen many times. The gene calls are TRBV4-2 and TRBJ2-5; 9 bases align to TRBD2. CDR1 and CDR2 (germline): LGHNA, YNFKEQ. CDR3 length: 18 residues. The ends lost 0 bases at V and 1 base at J; junction bases unmatched: 9. The CDR3 reads CASSQDSSSGTSQETQYF. In DNA form, the CDR3 reads TGTGCCAGCAGCCAAGATTCGTCTAGCGGGACTTCCCAAGAGACCCAGTACTTC.

The chain carries TRBV28 and TRBJ2-1; D possibly corresponds to TRBD1 (6 bases). The V end lost 7 bases, the J end lost 3 bases, and 16 bases lay between the germline ends. The CDR3 length is 15 residues. Germline CDR1 reads MDHEN; CDR2 reads SYDVKM. As DNA, the CDR3 is TGTGCCAGCACTTTGAGGCAGGGGATCTACAATGAGCAGTTCTTC. This encodes CASTLRQGIYNEQFF. The entire variable domain, with the rest obtained from reference TRBV28 and TRBJ2-1, is as follows: DVKVTQSSRYLVKRTGEKVFLECVQDMDHENMFWYRQDPGLGLRLIYFSYDVKMKEKGDIPEGYSVSREKKERFSLILESASTNQTSMYLCASTLRQGIYNEQFFGPGTRLTVL.

CDR3 nucleotide sequence: TGCAGTGTTCGAGGGCCCTCGGACTACGAGCAGTACTTC. This encodes CSVRGPSDYEQYF. The chain couples TRBV20-1 to TRBJ2-7; D perhaps matches TRBD2 (5 bases). The germline V gene encodes CDR1 DFQATT and CDR2 SNEGSKA (reference sequence). Trimming left V 7 bases short and J 3 bases short, with 16 bases between. CDR3 length: 13 residues.

In DNA, the CDR3 is TGTGCCAGCAGTGAAAGCACAGGGGGCAATCAGCCCCAGCATTTT. This codes for CASSESTGGNQPQHF. The gene calls are TRBV25-1 and TRBJ1-5; 7 nucleotides match TRBD1. Germline V gene data show CDR1 as MGHDK and CDR2 as SYGVNS. Trimming took 2 bases from V and 2 from J; bases not matched to a gene: 3. This CDR3 contains 15 residues.

This clonotype was picked up a small number of times. CDR3 DNA: TGTGCCAGCAGCGTGAGAGGACAGGGGGAAGCTTTCTTT. Translating gives CASSVRGQGEAFF. The rearrangement uses TRBV9 and TRBJ1-1; 9 bases align to TRBD1. This CDR3 comprises 13 residues. Trimming at V came to 2 bases and at J to 8 bases, leaving 4 bases not matched to a gene. The germline V gene has CDR1 SGDLS and CDR2 YYNGEE.

V and J are TRBV21-1 and TRBJ2-3; the D call of TRBD2 is as the table states it, not checked on the DNA. TRBV21-1 is listed as a pseudogene. The CDR3 length is 14 residues. DNA of the CDR3: TGTGCCAGCACCAGGGAGGGGATAACAGATACGCAGTATTTT. Encoded protein: CASTREGITDTQYF.

This clonotype was counted a few times. This rearrangement joins TRBV12-3 or TRBV12-4 to TRBJ1-6; D is possibly TRBD1 (5 bases). This CDR3 is 15 amino acids long. Trimming removed 8 bases at V and 3 bases at J, with 14 bases between. CDR3 nucleotide sequence: TGTGCCAGCCCAGCGATGGGGGTCTATAATTCACCCCTCCACTTT. Translated: CASPAMGVYNSPLHF.

The sample holds a few counts of this clonotype. The rearrangement links TRBV10-3 to TRBJ1-2, with TRBD1 matching over 7 bases. CDR1 and CDR2 (germline): ENHRY, SYGVKD. This CDR3 is 12 amino acids long. The trim removed 10 bases at V and 2 bases at J, leaving 4 bases unmatched. The CDR3 spells CATQTGNYGYTF. The CDR3 DNA reads TGTGCCACCCAGACAGGGAACTATGGCTACACCTTC.

This clonotype was seen repeatedly, ten times or more. This CDR3 reads CASKRSAVYEQYF. CDR3 DNA sequence: TGTGCCAGCAAGAGATCGGCAGTCTACGAGCAGTACTTC. The chain combines TRBV28 with TRBJ2-7; D call uncertain. CDR3 length equals 13 residues. Deletions cut 7 bases from V and 3 bases from J, with 13 bases between. From germline, CDR1 is MDHEN and CDR2 SYDVKM.

This chain connects TRBV5-1 to TRBJ2-2; weak D call: TRBD2 (5 bases). The CDR3 has 15 residues. Germline V gene sequence: CDR1 SGHRS, CDR2 YFSETQ. The ends were cut back, 1 base at V and 6 bases at J, with 13 bases in the middle. The CDR3 nucleotides are TGCGCCAGCAGCTTGTATACTAGTTCAGCCGGGGAGCTGTTTTTT. Translated, it gives CASSLYTSSAGELFF.

This clonotype was observed at least ten times. This chain links TRBV20-1 with TRBJ2-7; 11 nucleotides line up with TRBD2. CDR1 is DFQATT and CDR2 is SNEGSKA in the germline V gene (reference sequence). V lost 5 bases, J lost 3 bases, and 6 bases stayed unmatched. The CDR3 is made up of 14 amino acids. The CDR3 coding sequence is TGCAGTGCTCCCAGGACTAGCGGGTTCTACGAGCAGTACTTC. This codes for CSAPRTSGFYEQYF.

V and J are TRBV6-6 and TRBJ2-2, with D unresolved. Trimming took 6 bases from V and 8 from J, leaving 10 bases between them. The CDR3 has 12 amino acids. Germline V lookup: CDR1 MNHNY, CDR2 SVGAGI (reference sequence). As DNA, the CDR3 is TGTGCCAGCAGCCACCAATCAGGGGAGCTGTTTTTT. It specifies CASSHQSGELFF.

The sample holds many counts of this clonotype. The chain is built from TRBV2 and TRBJ2-3; D unclear. The CDR3 extends over 15 amino acids. V lost 6 bases, J lost 0 bases, and 13 bases lay in between. The germline V gene has CDR1 SNHLY and CDR2 FYNNEI. CDR3 in DNA: TGTGCCAGCAGCAGCCAAGGTTTTAGCACAGATACGCAGTATTTT. Translated, it gives CASSSQGFSTDTQYF.

This clonotype was counted many times. This chain links TRBV14 with TRBJ2-1; D possibly uses TRBD1 or TRBD2 (5 bases each). The CDR3 totals 16 residues. The germline V and J ends were trimmed by 0 bases and 7 bases, with 16 bases remaining between them. The germline gives CDR1 SGHDN, CDR2 FVKESK. The CDR3 region has the DNA TGTGCCAGCAGCCAAGAACTTGGGACCAGGGCAAATGAGCAGTTCTTC. It translates to CASSQELGTRANEQFF.

The V call is TRBV28, the J call TRBJ1-6; D remains unclear. The V and J ends lost 5 bases and 5 bases respectively, with 7 bases between them. This CDR3 region has 13 residues. CDR1 and CDR2 (germline): MDHEN, SYDVKM. The CDR3 coding sequence is TGTGCCAGCAGTACAGAAAATAATTCACCCCTCCACTTT. Translating gives CASSTENNSPLHF.

The chain recombines TRBV21-1 with TRBJ2-7. TRBV21-1 is a known pseudogene. The CDR3 is made up of 13 amino acids. As DNA, the CDR3 is TGTGCCAGCAGCAAAGACAAAACCTACGAGCAGTACTTC. Translation: CASSKDKTYEQYF.

This clonotype was counted ten times or more. The rearrangement joins TRBV24-1 to TRBJ2-3, with 10 bases that match TRBD2. CDR3 length: 14 amino acids. Germline lookup yields CDR1 KGHDR and CDR2 SFDVKD. Trimming removed 9 bases from V and 3 bases from J; junction bases left unmatched: 5. This CDR3 is CATEAGGPTDTQYF. The CDR3 nucleotides read TGTGCCACCGAAGCGGGGGGGCCGACAGATACGCAGTATTTT.

The rearrangement joins TRBV3-1 to TRBJ1-4; unclear D gene. V gave up 4 bases and J gave up 0 bases, with 6 bases separating them. Germline CDR1 is LGHDT and CDR2 is YNNKEL (reference sequence). This CDR3 comprises 14 residues. In DNA, the CDR3 is TGTGCCAGCAGCCGCGATGCAACTAATGAAAAACTGTTTTTT. Translation: CASSRDATNEKLFF. The full variable domain, completed using reference TRBV3-1 and TRBJ1-4, is DTAVSQTPKYLVTQMGNDKSIKCEQNLGHDTMYWYKQDSKKFLKIMFSYNNKELIINETVPNRFSPKSPDKAHLNLHINSLELGDSAVYFCASSRDATNEKLFFGSGTQLSVL.